This T cell receptor (beta chain) was retrieved from a study of human T cells and chemical hapten exposure. Germline assignment: CDR1 LGHDT and CDR2 YNNKEL (reference sequence). With V trimmed by 4 bases and J by 3 bases, 9 bases remained unmatched. The CDR3 is 16 amino acids. Study-wide results and limits: Once DPC sensitization occurred, TCRs above 1 in 1000 frequency showed no change. Alopecia in all donors means immunity may differ from healthy individuals.

This clonotype came up many times. Its antigen remains unidentified. During construction of the library, unique molecular identifiers were attached to individual cDNA molecules for quantitative, reproducible TCR counting. MiXCR was run by TCRdb on the RACE reads, yielding one entry per CDR3 protein. In the table there are 30,000 or so distinct CDR3 sequences, 5.8% of which are singletons. Time point noted: patch test 3, about 24 weeks after DPC sensitization. The treatment is: therapeutic diphenylcyclopropenone sensitization with weekly scalp DPC. This TCR was sampled from a man aged 25-45 years with alopecia areata. Some clones in this sample may be carry-over from other donors' samples. Sequences were derived from whole blood, sampled in connection with sensitization to the hapten diphenylcyclopropenone (DPC). The genes are TRBV3-1 and TRBJ2-4, with 7 nucleotides matching TRBD1. The DNA for the CDR3 is TGTGCCAGCAGCCCTACAGGGGAAGGAGGCAAAAACATTCAGTACTTC. Translating it yields CASSPTGEGGKNIQYF. Full variable domain (remainder filled in from reference TRBV3-1 and TRBJ2-4): DTAVSQTPKYLVTQMGNDKSIKCEQNLGHDTMYWYKQDSKKFLKIMFSYNNKELIINETVPNRFSPKSPDKAHLNLHINSLELGDSAVYFCASSPTGEGGKNIQYFGAGTRLSVL.